This T cell receptor (beta chain) was captured by sequencing in a study of cytomegalovirus exposure and HLA in healthy donors. About the study: The Caucasian-associated ancestry cluster contained 81% of the approximately 430 genotyped donors.

With regard to this clone: The antigen remains undetermined.

The CDR3 runs 14 residues. After removal of 8 bases from V and 4 bases from J, the junction contained 6 bases not matched to a gene. Germline V CDR1 and CDR2: MRHNA, SNTAGT. A multiplex PCR was run with 60 Vbeta primers and 13 Jbeta primers. This table comes from immunoSEQ multiplex PCR, and its TCRdb copy is limited to in-frame clones, with some not included. The sample records tens of thousands of clones, 70% to 90% being singletons. Study-level findings and limits: Most sequenced TCRs were rare (though some public TCRs occurred in many donors). Later analysis showed TCR association rates varying by HLA locus, highest for DRB1 and lowest for HLA-C. Most of the TCR beta V segments (in an earlier analysis) were productive either about 87% or about 30% of the time.

The chain links TRBV6-4 to TRBJ2-2, with TRBD1 matching over 8 bases. The TCR was taken from a woman under 40 in good health and CMV-seronegative. Material for sequencing was PBMCs. CDR3 sequence (DNA): TGTGCCAGCGCGGGCAGGGGGCTCACCGGGGAGCTGTTTTTT. Protein product: CASAGRGLTGELFF.